These 8 T cell receptor beta chains came from one sample sequenced in a study of cytomegalovirus exposure and HLA in healthy donors. PCR primers comprised 60 Vbeta and 13 Jbeta primers. The protocol was immunoSEQ multiplex PCR, while the TCRdb copy is restricted to in-frame clones and leaves out a portion. The table records approximately 210,000 clones, 77% of them present only once. The sample comprised PBMCs. The receptors shown here come from a woman aged 25-40 years in good health and CMV-seropositive.

The rearrangement uses TRBV7-9 and TRBJ2-3, with D maybe TRBD2 (5 bases). This CDR3 is 15 amino acids long. The germline V and J ends were trimmed by 6 bases and 2 bases, with 15 bases remaining between them. Per germline, CDR1 SEHNR and CDR2 FQNEAQ (reference sequence). Written as DNA, the CDR3 is TGTGCCAGCAGTCGGAAGTACGGGGACACAGATACGCAGTATTTT. It specifies CASSRKYGDTDTQYF.

Turning to this clone: One junction end disagrees with the germline gene, perhaps due to a read error. The V call is TRBV9, the J call TRBJ2-1, with 11 bases lining up with TRBD2. Looked up from germline, CDR1 is SGDLS and CDR2 is YYNGEE. The CDR3 is made up of 15 amino acids. The CDR3 DNA sequence: TGTGCCAGCAGTGTAGCGGGAGGGCCCCCCAATGAGCAGTTCTTC. This sequence encodes CASSVAGGPPNEQFF. Looking up the rest from reference TRBV9 and TRBJ2-1 gives the full variable domain: DSGVTQTPKHLITATGQRVTLRCSPRSGDLSVYWYQQSLDQGLQFLIQYYNGEERAKGNILERFSAQQFPDLHSELNLSSLELGDSALYFCASSVAGGPPNEQFFGPGTRLTVL.

The chain uses TRBV5-4 and TRBJ1-2, with D maybe TRBD1 (6 bases). The V gene's germline CDR1 is SGHNT and CDR2 YYREEE (reference sequence). This CDR3 has 14 amino acids. Trimming removed 0 bases from V and 4 bases from J, with 10 bases in between. The CDR3 sequence is CASSLGTVPYGYTF. The CDR3 DNA sequence: TGTGCCAGCAGCTTGGGGACAGTACCCTATGGCTACACCTTC.

The chain couples TRBV10-3 to TRBJ2-5, with D uncertain. The CDR3 length is 14 residues. Germline assignment: CDR1 ENHRY and CDR2 SYGVKD. Trimming took 0 bases from V and 5 from J, leaving 10 bases between them. The CDR3 is CAISESFASETQYF. DNA for the CDR3: TGTGCCATCAGTGAGTCTTTTGCGTCCGAGACCCAGTACTTC.

The rearrangement links TRBV28 to TRBJ2-7; 9 bases line up with TRBD1. This CDR3 spans 14 amino acids. Germline CDR1 and CDR2: MDHEN and SYDVKM. Trimming at V came to 5 bases and at J to 5 bases, leaving 7 bases not matched to a gene. DNA for the CDR3: TGTGCCAGCAGTGGGGACAGGGAAATGGACGAGCAGTACTTC. Translation gives CASSGDREMDEQYF.

The J gene is TRBJ2-3, the V gene TRBV28; 8 nucleotides align to TRBD2. The V and J ends lost 4 bases and 1 base, in that order; junction bases with no gene match: 19. CDR1 MDHEN and CDR2 SYDVKM come from the germline V gene. The CDR3 spans 20 residues. CDR3 coding DNA: TGTGCCAGCAGTTATCCCGACACCTATACACTAGCGGTACGCACAGATACGCAGTATTTT. Its translation is CASSYPDTYTLAVRTDTQYF. Looking up the rest from reference TRBV28 and TRBJ2-3 gives the full variable domain: DVKVTQSSRYLVKRTGEKVFLECVQDMDHENMFWYRQDPGLGLRLIYFSYDVKMKEKGDIPEGYSVSREKKERFSLILESASTNQTSMYLCASSYPDTYTLAVRTDTQYFGPGTRLTVL.

This chain links TRBV18 with TRBJ1-1, with 8 bases lining up with TRBD1. V was clipped by 6 bases and J by 1 base; unmatched bases: 4. Germline V gives CDR1 KGHSH, CDR2 LQKENI. The CDR3 loop spans 14 amino acids. DNA for the CDR3: TGTGCCAGCTCGCACAGGGGGGAGAACACTGAAGCTTTCTTT. This codes for CASSHRGENTEAFF.

This clone has just one count. CDR3 sequence reads: CASSPTLAGGPHEQFF. CDR3 nucleotide sequence: TGTGCCAGCAGCCCTACCCTAGCGGGGGGGCCTCATGAGCAGTTCTTC. The chain joins TRBV28 to TRBJ2-1, with TRBD2 matching over 12 bases. CDR1 and CDR2 from the germline V gene are MDHEN and SYDVKM. The CDR3 has 16 residues. Trimming took 6 bases from V and 8 from J; bases not matched to a gene: 11.